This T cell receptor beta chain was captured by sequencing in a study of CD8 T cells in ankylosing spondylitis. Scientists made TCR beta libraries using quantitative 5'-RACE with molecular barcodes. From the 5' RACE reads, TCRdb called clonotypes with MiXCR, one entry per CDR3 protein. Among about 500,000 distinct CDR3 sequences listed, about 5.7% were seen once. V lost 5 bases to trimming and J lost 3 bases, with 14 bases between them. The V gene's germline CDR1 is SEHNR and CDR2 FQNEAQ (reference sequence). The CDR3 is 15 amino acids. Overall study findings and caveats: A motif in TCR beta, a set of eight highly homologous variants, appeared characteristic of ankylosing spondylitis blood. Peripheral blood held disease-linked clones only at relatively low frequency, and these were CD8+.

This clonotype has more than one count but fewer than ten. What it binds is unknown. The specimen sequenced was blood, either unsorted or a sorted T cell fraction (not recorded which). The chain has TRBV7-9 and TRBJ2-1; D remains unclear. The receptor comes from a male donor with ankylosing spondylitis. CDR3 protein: CASSPIGSGYNEQFF. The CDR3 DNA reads TGTGCCAGCAGCCCCATCGGATCAGGCTACAATGAGCAGTTCTTC.